What follows are 8 T cell receptor beta chains derived from one specimen sequenced in a study of CD8 T cells in ankylosing spondylitis. Points from the study as a whole: Ankylosing spondylitis blood appeared to be characterized by a TCR beta motif of 8 or 9 highly homologous variants.

Their target antigens are unknown. TCRdb itself ran the 5' RACE reads through MiXCR, one entry per CDR3 protein. This repertoire shows fewer than 650,000 distinct CDR3 sequences, over 9.5% found once; its top ten account for approximately 6.3%. Sequencing input: blood, either unsorted or a sorted T cell fraction (not recorded which). These receptors originate from a male donor with ankylosing spondylitis.

V usage is TRBV5-1 and J usage is TRBJ1-2; 8 nucleotides align to TRBD1. The CDR3 is 15 amino acids. Germline trimming cut 2 bases from V and 8 bases from J; bases unmatched to any gene: 11. Germline loops: CDR1 SGHRS, CDR2 YFSETQ. The CDR3 DNA reads as TGCGCCAGCAGCTTCGTGCCGACAGGGGCACAGGGCTACACCTTC. Its protein product is CASSFVPTGAQGYTF.

This clonotype was detected a few times. The V and J genes are TRBV20-1 and TRBJ1-1, with 7 bases identical to TRBD1. CDR1 is DFQATT, CDR2 SNEGSKA, per germline (reference sequence). CDR3 length: 13 amino acids. V lost 6 bases to trimming and J lost 0 bases; unmatched junction nucleotides: 4. Here the CDR3 DNA reads TGCAGTGCAAACAGGGGACTGAACACTGAAGCTTTCTTT. Protein product: CSANRGLNTEAFF.

This clonotype turned up a few times. The chain links TRBV5-1 to TRBJ2-2, with 7 bases that match TRBD1. Trimming took 2 bases from V and 6 from J; bases not matched to a gene: 4. The CDR3 loop spans 14 amino acids. The germline V gene has CDR1 SGHRS and CDR2 YFSETQ. The chain's CDR3 is CASSFDRVAGELFF. CDR3 DNA: TGCGCCAGCAGCTTCGACAGGGTGGCCGGGGAGCTGTTTTTT.

The chain recombines TRBV6-2 or TRBV6-3 with TRBJ2-2; 7 bases are shared with TRBD2. The junction had 12 bases not matched to a gene; V was cut back by 10 bases and J by 4 bases. Germline V gives CDR1 MNHEY, CDR2 SVGEGT. This CDR3 has 15 residues. The CDR3 loop reads CAIRASGISTGELFF. The DNA of the CDR3 is TGTGCCATCCGGGCGAGCGGGATTTCCACCGGGGAGCTGTTTTTT.

This clonotype was seen ten or more times. The chain carries TRBV12-3 or TRBV12-4 and TRBJ2-1; D gene ambiguous. This CDR3 region has 15 residues. Trimming took 5 bases from V and 1 from J, leaving 12 bases between them. The CDR3 is CASSPRTDSYNEQFF. In nucleotides, the CDR3 is TGTGCCAGCAGTCCTAGGACCGATTCCTACAATGAGCAGTTCTTC.

This clonotype was seen a handful of times. This chain joins TRBV29-1 and TRBJ1-2; 10 bases align to TRBD1. CDR1 and CDR2 (germline): SQVTM, ANQGSEA. The CDR3 consists of 16 residues. The trim removed 1 base at V and 6 bases at J, leaving 11 bases unmatched. The CDR3 reads CSVEGRSGQGEDGYTF. The DNA for the CDR3 is TGCAGCGTTGAAGGGCGGTCAGGACAGGGGGAAGATGGCTACACCTTC.

This clonotype was seen at least ten times. V is TRBV7-9 and J is TRBJ2-3, with D maybe TRBD1 (5 bases). Trimming left V 8 bases short and J 1 base short, with 16 bases between. The CDR3 is made up of 15 amino acids. Germline-derived CDR1 and CDR2 are SEHNR and FQNEAQ (reference sequence). CDR3: CASGLGAFRTDTQYF. DNA for the CDR3: TGTGCCAGCGGCCTTGGGGCCTTCCGCACAGATACGCAGTATTTT.

This clonotype was seen a handful of times. The V call is TRBV20-1, the J call TRBJ2-3, with D possibly called TRBD1 or TRBD2 (6 bases each). The germline gives CDR1 DFQATT, CDR2 SNEGSKA (reference sequence). CDR3 length: 13 amino acids. In DNA form, the CDR3 reads TGCAGGATACAGGGACTTGAAGGAGATACGCAGTATTTT. It translates to CRIQGLEGDTQYF.